This T cell receptor (beta chain) originates from a study of siplizumab effects on memory and regulatory T cells. Researchers maintained the mixed lymphocyte reaction cells in coculture at 37°C for less than seven days. The CDR3 sequence is 14 residues long. In germline, CDR1 is MNHNS, CDR2 SASEGT. V was cut by 5 bases and J by 2 bases, with 13 bases left in between. Findings and limits, study-wide: The study found that siplizumab significantly reduced alloreactive sequences traceable to unstimulated CD4+ memory cells. Naive T cells, seemingly more diverse than memory cells, seemed major alloresponse contributors.

Profiled with immunoSEQ multiplex PCR; TCRdb holds only in-frame clones, not every one. The table shows some 20,000 clones, with approximately 46% occurring only once. About this clone itself: What it binds is not known.

Material: CFSE-low (dividing) CD4+ T cells sorted from an allogeneic mixed lymphocyte reaction. The source of this sequence is a human donor in good health; the cells came from an allogeneic mixed lymphocyte reaction. The V gene is TRBV6-1, the J gene TRBJ2-7; D remains ambiguous. The CDR3 DNA follows: TGTGCCAGCAGTCCCTTTACGAATACCTACGAGCAGTACTTC. Translating it yields CASSPFTNTYEQYF.